One sample yielded the 6 T cell receptor beta chains listed below, sequenced in a study of technical replicates of blood from several donors. Clones were read by immunoSEQ multiplex PCR, and TCRdb kept only the in-frame ones, dropping some. This table has about 75,000 clones, around 97% appearing once. The specimen was T cells isolated from PBMCs. These receptors came from a human donor in good health.

The rearrangement uses TRBV5-1 and TRBJ1-1, with D perhaps matching TRBD1 (5 bases). V lost 3 bases to trimming and J lost 5 bases, with 14 bases between them. This CDR3 comprises 14 residues. Germline V gene data show CDR1 as SGHRS and CDR2 as YFSETQ. For the CDR3, the DNA is TGCGCCAGCAGCTCCCAACAGGAACGGACTGAAGCTTTCTTT. Encoded protein: CASSSQQERTEAFF.

CDR3 sequence: CASSSREGQVRSYEQYF. CDR3 bases: TGTGCCAGCAGCTCCCGGGAGGGCCAGGTTCGGTCCTACGAGCAGTACTTC. This chain links TRBV11-2 with TRBJ2-7; 8 bases are shared with TRBD2. This CDR3 region has 17 residues. Germline V gene lookup returns CDR1 SGHAT and CDR2 FQNNGV. Trimming at V came to 4 bases and at J to 1 base, leaving 12 bases not matched to a gene. Filled out from reference TRBV11-2 and TRBJ2-7, the complete variable domain reads EAGVAQSPRYKIIEKRQSVAFWCNPISGHATLYWYQQILGQGPKLLIQFQNNGVVDDSQLPKDRFSAERLKGVDSTLKIQPAKLEDSAVYLCASSSREGQVRSYEQYFGPGTRLTVT.

This rearrangement joins TRBV7-2 to TRBJ2-7, with D tentatively TRBD2 (6 bases). Trimming took off 1 base at V and 0 bases at J, with 13 bases between the two ends. The germline CDR1 and CDR2 sequences are SGHTA and FQGNSA. The CDR3 is made up of 16 amino acids. The CDR3, as DNA: TGTGCCAGCAGCTTAGTCCCGGGAGTAAACTCCTACGAGCAGTACTTC. It yields the protein CASSLVPGVNSYEQYF.

The chain couples TRBV29-1 to TRBJ1-2; D is unresolved. Germline V lookup: CDR1 SQVTM, CDR2 ANQGSEA. V was pared by 5 bases and J by 4 bases, with 11 bases between. CDR3 size: 12 residues. In DNA form, the CDR3 reads TGCAGCGTTACCGGGAGCACCTATGGCTACACCTTC. Translating gives CSVTGSTYGYTF.

In DNA, the CDR3 is TGCGCCAGCAGTCATTCTCTTAAGCGGGAGGAGGCCGGGGAGCTGTTTTTT. Translated, it gives CASSHSLKREEAGELFF. V and J are TRBV4-1 and TRBJ2-2, with TRBD2 identical over 9 bases. This CDR3 has 17 residues. Germline lookup yields CDR1 MGHRA and CDR2 YSYEKL. V shed 6 bases and J 6 bases; nucleotides not matched to a gene: 14.

This chain uses TRBV2 with TRBJ1-3, with TRBD1 matching 8 bases. The ends lost 2 bases at V and 2 bases at J; junction bases unmatched: 2. The CDR3 totals 15 residues. In germline, CDR1 is SNHLY, CDR2 FYNNEI. CDR3 bases: TGTGCCAGCAGTGAACCAGGGGGCCCTGGAAACACCATATATTTT. This gives the protein CASSEPGGPGNTIYF.